This T cell receptor (beta chain) was identified during a study of beta chain features in type 1 diabetes. Findings of the study overall: Type 1 diabetes patients had VDJ junctions that carried fewer insertions and more deletions. PCR might preferentially amplify shorter templates, equally in patients and controls.

TCRB transcripts that were expressed got sequenced, as all of the isolated RNA had been reverse transcribed. Roughly 3.57 million reads on average were seen across naive, central memory and regulatory T cell samples. Generated by immunoSEQ multiplex PCR, the TCRdb table keeps only in-frame clones and is missing some. Found here are about 620,000 clones, 15% to 19% of them singletons; the top ten hold about 0.093%. Between the trimmed V and J ends, which lost 2 bases and 7 bases, there was a span of 11 bases. From germline, CDR1 is MNHEY and CDR2 SVGAGI. This CDR3 contains 13 residues. Remarks on this clone: What it recognizes is unknown.

The sample was naive CD4+ T cells from blood. The TCR sequence derives from a man in his late teens or twenties in good health. The genes are TRBV6-5 and TRBJ1-2, with D perhaps TRBD1 (6 bases). The CDR3 spells CASSYATGGGYTF. The CDR3 DNA follows: TGTGCCAGCAGTTACGCGACAGGAGGTGGCTACACCTTC.